Here is one T cell receptor (beta chain) with its context. No cognate antigen has been identified for it. Base qualities were left out, and no much larger clone turns up one base away. This sample is drawn from a study of shared clonotypes between healthy human individuals (dated by TCRdb to between 2020 and 2021). Context from the whole study: The cohort included a few men and two women between 18 and 49 years of age. The study deeply sequenced blood TCR repertoires of several healthy adults to estimate repertoire size and the extent of clonotype sharing between individuals. Libraries were prepared and TCR repertoires were sequenced by different laboratories using diverse techniques, in order to increase sequencing depth and limit assay-specific biases. Between about 0.8 and 9 billion PBMCs per donor were obtained by leukapheresis. For each donor, three plates each were used for CD4 naive and CD4 memory, two plates were used for CD8 naive, and one plate was used for CD8 memory.

Trimming accounts for 8 bases at V and 5 bases at J, while the number of junction bases matched to no gene is 8. Measured from the cysteine to the phenylalanine, the CDR3 is 13 residues long. The sequence is cut down to CDR3 DNA, 39 bases in frame from base 1. TCR CDR3 regions were amplified from genomic DNA by multiplex PCR using the deep immunoSEQ assay. Extracted genomic DNA from each cell subset was spread evenly across all wells of several immunoSEQ 96-well plates, with each plate serving as a replicate. For sorted subsets, about 220 ng of genomic DNA, equivalent to 30,000 or so T cell genomes, went into each replicate PCR. Purified libraries were measured with a Qubit 3.0 fluorometer, size-checked on a Bioanalyzer 2100, and measured again with the KAPA Library Quantification kit. A separate single-read 150-cycle Illumina NextSeq 550 flow cell was used to sequence each immunoSEQ 96-well plate. As for how the authors treated the data: The immunoSEQ output contained only junctional sequences without quality scores, so filtering could not match that applied to full-length reads. Sequences were annotated with PyIR, a Python wrapper for IgBLAST v1.9, using IMGT germline references to assign V/J genes and CDR3. Reads were filtered out if the reads had weak V/J assignments (E-value above 1e-6), no CDR3, stop codons, out-of-frame junctions, or ambiguous translated residues. V3J clonotypes were defined by identical inferred V gene, J gene, and CDR3 amino acid sequence. To compute the percentage overlap between repertoires, the number of shared unique clonotypes was divided by the size of the smaller repertoire. Repertoire richness was assessed with RTK rarefaction, the Chao1 estimator, and Recon v2.1 estimates of unobserved clonotypes. For all TCRbeta clonotypes obtained by the gDNA method from four donors, generation probabilities were computed with OLGA. TCRdb provides this immuneACCESS table in a form limited to in-frame rearrangements. Some clones are lacking; in checked studies, under half of them reflect an unresolved V gene, and why the rest are absent is not known. Clone size and V and J calls were adopted from that table, with D and trimming inferred from the DNA. The sample records some 240,000 clones, approximately 70% of which are singletons. 11% of the sample rests with the top ten.

Paper-wide results and their limitations: Sampling was limited to blood, and TCR repertoires in tissue likely differ from TCR repertoires in blood. Even with the large sequencing depth, rarefaction of the sorted-subset datasets indicated that sequencing was incomplete. Sharing across a few donors was observed for approximately 4.6% of naive CD4, less than 4% of naive CD8, roughly 2.3% of memory CD4, and around 0.42% of memory CD8 clonotypes. Because the study included only a small number of donors, the genetic and exposure-history diversity represented was limited. Pairwise subsampling led to the expectation that sequencing depth would affect the degree of clonotype sharing among donors. Clonotypes shared by all four sorted-subset donors showed higher generation probabilities than non-shared clonotypes. Naive subsets generally had larger estimated clonotype richness than memory subsets.

The donors were healthy, HIV-negative adults who had no recently reported acute infections or vaccinations. Every donor was a Caucasian adult residing in Nashville, Tennessee, USA. CD4+ T cells were enriched by magnetic negative selection; naive cells were then positively selected on CD45RA, and the negative fraction formed the memory subset. Blood was collected by leukapheresis, and PBMCs were isolated by Ficoll-Histopaque density gradient centrifugation and then cryopreserved in liquid nitrogen vapor phase. Purity and quantity of every magnetically sorted T cell population were checked by analytical flow cytometry. From each sorted fraction, genomic DNA was isolated and quantified by UV absorbance on a Nanodrop 2000c.

The V gene is TRBV5-3 and the J gene is TRBJ2-5, and 8 bases in between align with TRBD2. TRBV5-3 is noted as an ORF with a role that remains uncertain. Material: memory CD4+ T cells sorted from blood. According to the study, the label for this sample's cell subset or site signals: CD45RA-negative fraction. The source of this sequence is a man younger than 45 in good health. The sequenced DNA is TGTGCCAGCAGTCAAGGACTAGCCGAGACCCAGTACTTC. Translation gives CASSQGLAETQYF.